Listed below are T cell receptor beta chains from one sample, sequenced in a study of T-cell memory formation after mild COVID-19. TCRdb called the 5' RACE reads again in MiXCR, with one record for every CDR3 protein. The sample yields more than 150,000 distinct CDR3 sequences, about 9.9% seen once. Sequencing was done on a sample of PBMCs or a T cell subset sorted from them (not recorded which). The receptors originated from a man aged 18-30 years who had mild COVID-19 (a few samples of this study predate the infection). Cell type and time point are not known. CDR3s include the opening cysteine and the closing phenylalanine or tryptophan. A D gene is named only where the DNA matches it firmly. Clone size is stated in some rows and not others, as once, few, many or a class when expanded.

d_call,clone_size,j_call,v_call,cdr3_aa,cdr3_nt
TRBD1,NA,TRBJ1-1,TRBV5-1,CASSLDPAGQGAEAFF,TGCGCCAGCAGCTTGGATCCGGCCGGCCAGGGGGCTGAAGCTTTCTTT
TRBD1,NA,TRBJ1-5,TRBV4-1,CASSQIGRGLVQPQHF,TGCGCCAGCAGCCAAATTGGGAGGGGGCTCGTTCAGCCCCAGCATTTT
TRBD1,NA,TRBJ2-7,TRBV6-2/TRBV6-3,CASRFRTGTYEQYF,TGTGCCAGCAGATTTCGGACAGGGACCTACGAGCAGTACTTC
NA,NA,TRBJ2-3,TRBV5-1,CASSSADTQYF,TGCGCCAGCAGCTCGGCAGATACGCAGTATTTT
NA,many,TRBJ2-3,TRBV5-1,CASSLDWNTDTQYF,TGCGCCAGCAGCTTGGACTGGAACACAGATACGCAGTATTTT
NA,NA,TRBJ2-3,TRBV5-1,CASSSGTPITGQYF,TGCGCCAGCAGCTCGGGGACTCCCATTACGGGGCAGTATTTT
NA,NA,TRBJ1-1,TRBV6-2/TRBV6-3,CASSSAGAGSTEAFF,TGTGCCAGCAGTTCGGCAGGGGCCGGGAGCACTGAAGCTTTCTTT
TRBD1,NA,TRBJ2-7,TRBV18,CASSPTGTGGVEQYF,TGTGCCAGCTCACCGACCGGGACAGGGGGCGTCGAGCAGTACTTC
NA,many,TRBJ2-1,TRBV7-9,CASSPPPRAVSYNEQFF,TGTGCCAGCAGCCCCCCTCCGAGGGCGGTTTCCTACAATGAGCAGTTCTTC
TRBD1,NA,TRBJ2-1,TRBV5-1,CASSATGDSYNEQFF,TGCGCCAGCAGCGCCACAGGGGACTCCTACAATGAGCAGTTCTTC
NA,few,TRBJ2-5,TRBV6-2/TRBV6-3,CASMTGNQETQYF,TGTGCCAGCATGACGGGGAACCAAGAGACCCAGTACTTC
NA,few,TRBJ2-2,TRBV6-6,CASTNPRSSGELFF,TGTGCCAGCACTAACCCCAGAAGCAGCGGGGAGCTGTTTTTT
TRBD1,NA,TRBJ2-1,TRBV20-1,CSAARQGNYNEQFF,TGCAGTGCTGCGCGACAGGGAAACTACAATGAGCAGTTCTTC
TRBD2,NA,TRBJ2-3,TRBV20-1,CSARGGSGGRGTQYF,TGCAGTGCTAGGGGAGGAAGCGGGGGTAGAGGTACGCAGTATTTT
TRBD2,few,TRBJ2-3,TRBV7-9,CASSPRRAGGSDTQYF,TGTGCCAGCAGCCCCCGGAGGGCGGGGGGTTCAGATACGCAGTATTTT
NA,few,TRBJ2-1,TRBV14,CASSQDRRDEQFF,TGTGCCAGCAGCCAAGATAGGCGCGATGAGCAGTTCTTC
NA,once,TRBJ1-2,TRBV7-3,CASSPAGGHNYGYTF,TGTGCCAGCAGCCCCGCCGGAGGGCATAACTATGGCTACACCTTC
NA,NA,TRBJ2-3,TRBV25-1,CASTSGVSWTDTQYF,TGTGCCAGCACCTCGGGAGTATCCTGGACAGATACGCAGTATTTT
NA,many,TRBJ1-1,TRBV5-5,CASSKGNTEAFF,TGTGCCAGCAGTAAGGGAAACACTGAAGCTTTCTTT
NA,few,TRBJ1-6,TRBV4-1,CASSQEGVGDNSPLHF,TGCGCCAGCAGCCAAGAAGGGGTCGGGGATAATTCACCCCTCCACTTT
NA,NA,TRBJ1-4,TRBV21-1,CASSDQGGLVGEKLFF,TGTGCCAGCAGCGATCAGGGAGGATTGGTCGGTGAAAAACTGTTTTTT
TRBD1,NA,TRBJ1-2,TRBV14,CASSQDGTALYGYTF,TGTGCCAGCAGCCAAGACGGGACAGCCCTCTATGGCTACACCTTC
NA,few,TRBJ1-1,TRBV11-2,CASSLVAGITEAFF,TGTGCCAGCAGCTTAGTCGCGGGGATCACTGAAGCTTTCTTT
NA,NA,TRBJ1-5,TRBV7-8,CASSRGRGTDQPQHF,TGTGCCAGCAGCCGGGGCAGGGGAACGGATCAGCCCCAGCATTTT
TRBD2,NA,TRBJ2-1,TRBV7-7,CASSRGTSGGAMDEQFF,TGTGCCAGCAGCAGGGGGACTAGCGGGGGGGCGATGGATGAGCAGTTCTTC
NA,NA,TRBJ1-6,TRBV7-6,CASSPWVGGLHF,TGTGCCAGCAGCCCCTGGGTTGGCGGCCTCCACTTT
NA,many,TRBJ2-5,TRBV2,CASKSASSAETQYF,TGTGCCAGCAAGTCCGCTAGCTCCGCGGAGACCCAGTACTTC
NA,NA,TRBJ2-7,TRBV10-3,CAIMDSTSYEQYF,TGTGCCATCATGGACAGCACTTCCTACGAGCAGTACTTC
NA,few,TRBJ1-6,TRBV7-2,CASSLPWGNSPLHF,TGTGCCAGCAGCTTACCCTGGGGAAATTCACCCCTCCACTTT
TRBD1,many,TRBJ2-3,TRBV2,CATDRDTDTQYF,TGTGCCACGGACAGGGACACAGATACGCAGTATTTT
NA,NA,TRBJ2-1,TRBV7-2,CASSLYGGNSYNEQFF,TGTGCCAGCAGCTTATACGGCGGGAACTCCTACAATGAGCAGTTCTTC
TRBD1,NA,TRBJ2-7,TRBV12-3/TRBV12-4,CASSRDRSTYEQYF,TGTGCCAGCAGCCGGGACAGGTCGACCTACGAGCAGTACTTC
TRBD2,few,TRBJ2-5,TRBV10-3,CAISGRTSGPQETQYF,TGTGCCATCAGCGGGAGGACTAGCGGACCACAAGAGACCCAGTACTTC
NA,NA,TRBJ2-6,TRBV4-1,CASSRGTDLLLGANVLTF,TGCGCCAGCAGCCGGGGGACGGATCTCCTACTTGGGGCCAACGTCCTGACTTTC
TRBD1,few,TRBJ1-4,TRBV27,CASSLTGGRGEKLFF,TGTGCCAGCAGCTTGACAGGGGGCCGCGGGGAAAAACTGTTTTTT
NA,many,TRBJ1-1,TRBV7-2,CASSFSTGTGNTEAFF,TGTGCCAGCAGCTTCTCCACGGGAACAGGGAACACTGAAGCTTTCTTT
NA,many,TRBJ2-6,TRBV5-6,CASRRTGGANVLTF,TGTGCCAGCAGACGAACTGGTGGGGCCAACGTCCTGACTTTC
NA,NA,TRBJ1-1,TRBV15,CATSREAGYTEAFF,TGTGCCACCAGCAGAGAGGCAGGGTACACTGAAGCTTTCTTT
NA,NA,TRBJ2-7,TRBV5-6,CASSLPEDFRYEQYF,TGTGCCAGCAGCTTACCTGAGGATTTTCGCTACGAGCAGTACTTC
NA,few,TRBJ1-3,TRBV7-9,CASSPLGWSSGNTIYF,TGTGCCAGCAGCCCTTTGGGGTGGAGCTCTGGAAACACCATATATTTT
NA,once,TRBJ1-5,TRBV12-3/TRBV12-4,CASSLGSRGYSNQPQHF,TGTGCCAGCAGTTTAGGCTCCCGGGGATATAGCAATCAGCCCCAGCATTTT
NA,few,TRBJ2-3,TRBV12-5,CASGTGQSTDTQYF,TGTGCTAGTGGGACGGGGCAGAGCACAGATACGCAGTATTTT
NA,NA,TRBJ1-2,TRBV18,CASSPASPSTNYGYTF,TGTGCCAGCTCACCCGCGAGCCCCTCAACTAACTATGGCTACACCTTC
NA,once,TRBJ1-2,TRBV20-1,CSAPESSYGYTF,TGCAGTGCTCCGGAATCCTCCTATGGCTACACCTTC
TRBD2,few,TRBJ2-2,TRBV20-1,CSASTSGNTGELFF,TGCAGTGCCAGCACTAGCGGGAACACCGGGGAGCTGTTTTTT
TRBD1,many,TRBJ1-2,TRBV20-1,CSAPTGTDGYTF,TGCAGTGCGCCGACAGGGACAGATGGCTACACCTTC
NA,NA,TRBJ2-4,TRBV20-1,CSAEGLPKNIQYF,TGCAGTGCAGAAGGACTGCCCAAAAACATTCAGTACTTC
TRBD1,few,TRBJ1-1,TRBV4-1,CASSQGTDRINTEAFF,TGCGCCAGCAGCCAAGGGACGGACAGGATCAACACTGAAGCTTTCTTT
NA,few,TRBJ1-1,TRBV7-2,CASSLVHGLNTEAFF,TGTGCCAGCAGCTTAGTACACGGCTTGAACACTGAAGCTTTCTTT
NA,few,TRBJ2-3,TRBV30,CAWSGRGLTDTQYF,TGTGCCTGGAGTGGAAGGGGACTCACAGATACGCAGTATTTT
NA,few,TRBJ1-6,TRBV9,CASSVRQTNSPLHF,TGTGCCAGCAGCGTTAGACAGACTAATTCACCCCTCCACTTT
TRBD1,NA,TRBJ1-2,TRBV4-3,CASSRDGTVSRPPNYGYTF,TGCGCCAGCAGCCGGGACGGGACAGTCTCGAGACCTCCTAACTATGGCTACACCTTC
NA,NA,TRBJ1-1,TRBV6-2/TRBV6-3,CASSYYTGLTEAFF,TGTGCCAGCAGTTACTATACAGGCCTCACTGAAGCTTTCTTT
NA,few,TRBJ2-1,TRBV11-2,CASSPGLGSNEQFF,TGTGCCAGCAGCCCAGGGCTAGGGTCCAATGAGCAGTTCTTC
NA,NA,TRBJ1-5,TRBV29-1,CSVLTDSNQPQHF,TGCAGCGTCCTGACGGATAGCAATCAGCCCCAGCATTTT
NA,many,TRBJ2-7,TRBV7-2,CASSPSELHEQYF,TGTGCCAGCAGCCCCTCTGAACTACACGAGCAGTACTTC
TRBD1,few,TRBJ2-3,TRBV6-6,CASSYGDSFYTDTQYF,TGTGCCAGCAGTTACGGGGACAGCTTTTACACAGATACGCAGTATTTT